These 19 T cell receptor beta chains were all obtained from the same sample, sequenced in a study of T cell repertoires in cytomegalovirus infection. TCRdb ran MiXCR on the reads and lists one entry per CDR3 protein. Among 160,000 or so distinct CDR3 sequences listed, under 20% were seen once. The material sequenced was CD8+ T cells from PBMCs. These receptors were collected from a human donor in good health (CMV status not recorded). Some clones in this sample may be carry-over from other donors' samples.

A remark on this clonotype: Relative to the germline gene, one junction end is altered; a read error may explain this. V gene TRBV7-9 combines with J gene TRBJ2-7; D might be TRBD2 (7 bases). CDR1 is SEHNR and CDR2 is FQNEAQ in the germline V gene (reference sequence). CDR3 length equals 16 residues. The CDR3: CTSTPSRGAPPYEQYF. CDR3 bases: TGTACCAGCACCCCCAGCCGGGGGGCCCCTCCCTACGAGCAGTACTTC.

This clonotype was observed a handful of times. The rearrangement uses TRBV7-6 and TRBJ2-5, with 12 nucleotides matching TRBD2. With 6 bases clipped from V and 4 bases from J, the junction kept 3 bases outside the gene matches. The V gene's germline CDR1 is SGHVS and CDR2 FNYEAQ. This CDR3 comprises 14 residues. This chain's CDR3 is CASRTSGSGETQYF. In DNA form, the CDR3 reads TGTGCCAGCAGGACTAGCGGGAGTGGAGAGACCCAGTACTTC.

V and J are TRBV11-2 and TRBJ2-6; D ambiguous. The ends were cut back, 2 bases at V and 2 bases at J, with 7 bases in the middle. The germline V gene encodes CDR1 SGHAT and CDR2 FQNNGV. This CDR3 has 15 residues. CDR3 sequence reads: CASSLREAGANVLTF. CDR3 DNA: TGTGCCAGCAGCTTACGAGAAGCTGGGGCCAACGTCCTGACTTTC.

In its sample, this clonotype was seen many times. This chain joins TRBV7-3 and TRBJ2-1; 8 positions agree with TRBD2. The length of the CDR3 is 17 residues. Looked up from germline, CDR1 is SGHTA and CDR2 is FQGTGA. With V trimmed by 5 bases and J by 0 bases, 9 bases remained unmatched. CDR3 region: CASSPIGLAGSYNEQFF. The CDR3 nucleotides read TGTGCCAGCAGCCCCATAGGTCTAGCGGGCTCCTACAATGAGCAGTTCTTC.

This clonotype was observed a handful of times. The V and J genes are TRBV20-1 and TRBJ2-7; D is ambiguous. Germline V CDR1 and CDR2: DFQATT, SNEGSKA (reference sequence). The CDR3 runs 13 residues. V was clipped by 3 bases and J by 5 bases, with 14 bases between them. CDR3 nucleotides: TGCAGTGCTAGTACCCCCACGGTACACGAGCAGTACTTC. Translated: CSASTPTVHEQYF.

The CDR3 DNA sequence: TGCGCCAGCAGTGAGCGGGGGGTCTACGAGCAGTACTTC. The encoded protein is CASSERGVYEQYF. The J gene is TRBJ2-7, the V gene TRBV10-2; 7 positions agree with TRBD2. V gave up 2 bases and J gave up 3 bases; unmatched junction bases: 1. Germline CDR1 and CDR2: WSHSY and SAAADI. The CDR3 spans 13 residues.

This clonotype was counted only a few times. This sequence joins TRBV6-2 or TRBV6-3 and TRBJ2-7, with 7 bases fitting TRBD2. The CDR3 runs 14 residues. The germline gives CDR1 MNHEY, CDR2 SVGEGT. Losses at the gene ends were 8 bases for V and 0 bases for J; bases not matched to a gene: 7. CDR3 nucleotides: TGTGCCAGCGGAGGAACTAGCGCCTCCTACGAGCAGTACTTC. Residues: CASGGTSASYEQYF.

This clonotype was detected only a few times. The chain is built from TRBV6-2 or TRBV6-3 and TRBJ1-1; 7 nucleotides match TRBD1. Trimming removed 4 bases from V and 11 bases from J; junction bases left unmatched: 13. The CDR3 length is 14 residues. Germline V gives CDR1 MNHEY, CDR2 SVGEGT. The CDR3 region has the DNA TGTGCCAGCAGTTGGGGGATAAAGGGACAGAGGGCTTTCTTT. It yields the protein CASSWGIKGQRAFF.

There are many counts of this clonotype. This rearrangement joins TRBV7-2 to TRBJ1-1, with D perhaps matching TRBD1 (5 bases). Trimming took 4 bases from V and 0 from J, leaving 12 bases between them. The germline gives CDR1 SGHTA, CDR2 FQGNSA. CDR3 size: 15 residues. In DNA form, the CDR3 reads TGTGCCAGCAGCTCCTCATTAGGGGTGAACACTGAAGCTTTCTTT. It specifies CASSSSLGVNTEAFF.

The chain has TRBV5-4 and TRBJ2-7; 7 nucleotides agree with TRBD1. Germline CDR1 reads SGHNT; CDR2 reads YYREEE (reference sequence). The CDR3 is made up of 14 amino acids. Trimming cost V 4 bases and J 0 bases; bases outside gene matches: 4. Here the CDR3 DNA reads TGTGCCAGCAGCCCGACAGGGAACTCCTACGAGCAGTACTTC. Residues: CASSPTGNSYEQYF.

In this sample, this clonotype turned up a few times. V is TRBV7-2 and J is TRBJ1-1; D uncertain. Germline CDR1 SGHTA, CDR2 FQGNSA. The CDR3 runs to 11 residues. Trimming removed 7 bases at V and 7 bases at J, with 10 bases between. This chain's CDR3 is CASTGGIEAFF. For the CDR3, the DNA is TGTGCCAGCACGGGAGGAATTGAAGCTTTCTTT.

The chain links TRBV7-9 to TRBJ2-3; 7 bases are shared with TRBD1. This CDR3 region has 15 residues. Germline V gene lookup returns CDR1 SEHNR and CDR2 FQNEAQ (reference sequence). Germline trimming cut 5 bases from V and 4 bases from J; bases unmatched to any gene: 9. Here the CDR3 reads CASSPRGTNADTQYF. CDR3 nucleotides: TGTGCCAGCAGCCCCAGGGGGACGAACGCAGATACGCAGTATTTT.

V usage is TRBV6-2 or TRBV6-3 and J usage is TRBJ2-1; tentatively, D is TRBD2 (6 bases). CDR1 is MNHEY, CDR2 SVGEGT, per germline. The CDR3 runs 17 residues. Deletions cut 2 bases from V and 4 bases from J, with 18 bases between. DNA for the CDR3: TGTGCCAGCAGTTACCTAAAGACTAGGATAATTTACAATGAGCAGTTCTTC. This translates into CASSYLKTRIIYNEQFF.

This clonotype occurred a few times. The chain links TRBV20-1 to TRBJ2-7; weak D call: TRBD1 (6 bases). Germline V gene data show CDR1 as DFQATT and CDR2 as SNEGSKA (reference sequence). The CDR3 spans 15 residues. The ends were cut back, 3 bases at V and 4 bases at J, with 19 bases in the middle. The CDR3 DNA follows: TGCAGTGCTAGGGGGGCTCGTGAGGTCATTTACGAGCAGTACTTC. Translating it yields CSARGAREVIYEQYF.

A few counts support this clonotype. The chain links TRBV15 to TRBJ1-5; the D is unclear. Trimming cost V 0 bases and J 3 bases, with 12 bases left between them. Germline CDR1 is LNHNV and CDR2 is YYDKDF (reference sequence). The CDR3 spans 16 residues. The CDR3 region is CATSRDGRLDNQPQHF. The CDR3 DNA is TGTGCCACCAGCAGAGATGGGCGACTTGACAATCAGCCCCAGCATTTT.

This clonotype showed up just a few times. The CDR3 sequence: CASSTGLLDNEQFF. The CDR3 DNA is TGTGCCAGCTCCACGGGACTACTAGACAATGAGCAGTTCTTC. The rearrangement links TRBV6-1 to TRBJ2-1, with 7 bases fitting TRBD2. The germline V gene encodes CDR1 MNHNS and CDR2 SASEGT. The J segment lost 5 bases and the V segment lost 8 bases, leaving 9 bases of the junction unmatched. The CDR3 loop spans 14 amino acids.

This clonotype showed up just a few times. J is TRBJ2-7 and V is TRBV27, with D unresolved. The germline CDR1 and CDR2 sequences are MNHEY and SMNVEV (reference sequence). This CDR3 spans 16 amino acids. Trimming took off 6 bases at V and 0 bases at J, with 18 bases between the two ends. Here the CDR3 DNA reads TGTGCCAGCAGCCTGTCAAAGGGCACACTCTCCTACGAGCAGTACTTC. This encodes CASSLSKGTLSYEQYF.

The chain uses TRBV7-9 and TRBJ1-2; possible D gene TRBD1, 6 bases. Germline CDR1 reads SEHNR; CDR2 reads FQNEAQ (reference sequence). CDR3 length: 18 residues. V was trimmed by 1 base and J by 4 bases, leaving 22 bases between them. The CDR3 region has the DNA TGTGCCAGCAGCTTAGGGGGGGCTACCCCCGAGCGTTCCTATGGCTACACCTTC. It codes for CASSLGGATPERSYGYTF.

The rearrangement uses TRBV7-3 and TRBJ2-7; D is undetermined. Trimming stripped 5 bases from V and 6 bases from J, with 8 bases between. This CDR3 is 11 amino acids long. CDR1 and CDR2 from the germline V gene are SGHTA and FQGTGA. The CDR3 loop is CASSPSREQYF. The CDR3 DNA is TGTGCCAGCAGCCCCTCTCGCGAGCAGTACTTC.